These 28 T cell receptor beta chains were all obtained from the same sample, sequenced in a study of blood T cell repertoires in COVID-19. Libraries were prepared by immunoSEQ multiplex PCR; TCRdb keeps only in-frame clonotypes and omits some of them. The profile shows about 350,000 clones, approximately 91% of them singletons. Sequenced: peripheral blood. The origin of the receptors is a woman in her seventies with COVID-19, enrolled during active disease.

This chain uses TRBV24-1 with TRBJ1-2, with TRBD1 matching 11 bases. Per germline, CDR1 KGHDR and CDR2 SFDVKD. Trimming at V came to 2 bases and at J to 2 bases, leaving 3 bases not matched to a gene. The CDR3 totals 16 residues. The CDR3 region has the DNA TGTGCCACCAGTGATTCCGGGACAGGGGGAAACTATGGCTACACCTTC. This sequence encodes CATSDSGTGGNYGYTF.

V and J are TRBV6-2 or TRBV6-3 and TRBJ2-7; TRBD1 agrees at 8 bases. The CDR3 totals 11 residues. The trim removed 5 bases at V and 11 bases at J, leaving 5 bases unmatched. Looked up from germline, CDR1 is MNHEY and CDR2 is SVGEGT. The CDR3 loop is CASSGTGWEYF. DNA of the CDR3: TGTGCCAGCAGTGGGACAGGCTGGGAGTACTTC.

V is TRBV2 and J is TRBJ2-5; maybe TRBD1 (6 bases). CDR1 is SNHLY, CDR2 FYNNEI, per germline. The CDR3 contains 16 residues. The germline V and J ends were trimmed by 4 bases and 4 bases, with 19 bases remaining between them. The CDR3 bases are TGTGCCAGCAGTGCCTCCGGACAGCCGCCGGGAGAGACCCAGTACTTC. This gives the protein CASSASGQPPGETQYF.

The chain combines TRBV28 with TRBJ1-1; unclear D gene. CDR1 and CDR2 (germline): MDHEN, SYDVKM. The CDR3 runs 15 residues. The V end was cut by 2 bases, the J end by 6 bases, with 16 bases between. The CDR3 DNA reads as TGTGCCAGCAGTTTAACCGTGTCCTTGGAGCCTGAAGCTTTCTTT. It is translated as CASSLTVSLEPEAFF. Combining the CDR3 with reference TRBV28 and TRBJ1-1 gives the whole variable domain DVKVTQSSRYLVKRTGEKVFLECVQDMDHENMFWYRQDPGLGLRLIYFSYDVKMKEKGDIPEGYSVSREKKERFSLILESASTNQTSMYLCASSLTVSLEPEAFFGQGTRLTVV.

J is TRBJ2-7 and V is TRBV5-1; TRBD1 agrees at 9 bases. J lost 2 bases, V lost 3 bases, and 3 bases had no gene match. Looked up from germline, CDR1 is SGHRS and CDR2 is YFSETQ. The CDR3 totals 14 residues. For the CDR3, the DNA is TGCGCCAGCAGCTCGACAGGGGGTCCCTACGAGCAGTACTTC. It translates to CASSSTGGPYEQYF. The full variable domain, with the rest looked up from reference TRBV5-1 and TRBJ2-7, is KAGVTQTPRYLIKTRGQQVTLSCSPISGHRSVSWYQQTPGQGLQFLFEYFSETQRNKGNFPGRFSGRQFSNSRSEMNVSTLELGDSALYLCASSSTGGPYEQYFGPGTRLTVT.

This rearrangement joins TRBV19 to TRBJ2-5; D call uncertain. This CDR3 region has 13 residues. Trimming pared 8 bases from V and 3 bases from J, leaving 13 bases between. Germline loops: CDR1 LNHDA, CDR2 SQIVND (reference sequence). The CDR3 loop is CASGRVGEETQYF. As DNA, the CDR3 is TGTGCCAGTGGAAGAGTTGGAGAAGAGACCCAGTACTTC.

This clone was counted a single time. V is TRBV30 and J is TRBJ2-5; TRBD2 might be the D (7 bases). The length of the CDR3 is 14 residues. Germline V gives CDR1 GTSNPN, CDR2 SVGIG (reference sequence). V dropped 0 bases and J dropped 5 bases, with 13 bases sitting between them. CDR3 loop: CAWSVVGGAETQYF. CDR3 DNA sequence: TGTGCCTGGAGTGTAGTAGGGGGGGCCGAGACCCAGTACTTC.

The genes are TRBV11-2 and TRBJ1-2; 9 nucleotides line up with TRBD1. The V gene's germline CDR1 is SGHAT and CDR2 FQNNGV. V trimming: 4 bases; J trimming: 6 bases; junction bases outside the gene matches: 9. The CDR3 consists of 15 residues. In DNA, the CDR3 is TGTGCCAGCAGCTACGCCCCCGGGACAGGGAATGGCTACACCTTC. This codes for CASSYAPGTGNGYTF.

This clone was found once. This specimen includes other DNA sequences encoding the same CDR3. This chain joins TRBV4-3 and TRBJ2-7; D is undetermined. The CDR3 totals 13 residues. Germline assignment: CDR1 LGHNA and CDR2 YSLEER. Trimming took off 0 bases at V and 5 bases at J, with 8 bases between the two ends. CDR3 amino acids: CASSQDRYHEQYF. In DNA form, the CDR3 reads TGCGCCAGCAGCCAAGATCGGTACCACGAGCAGTACTTC.

V and J are TRBV6-5 and TRBJ2-5; no clear D gene. With 7 bases removed from V and 4 bases from J, the gap between germline ends came to 16 bases. This CDR3 region has 14 residues. Looked up from germline, CDR1 is MNHEY and CDR2 is SVGAGI. The DNA for the CDR3 is TGTGCCAGCAAGGAACGCGGTAGTCGAGAGACCCAGTACTTC. Translation gives CASKERGSRETQYF.

The chain carries TRBV7-2 and TRBJ1-2, with TRBD1 matching over 10 bases. The CDR3 length is 14 residues. Germline-derived CDR1 and CDR2 are SGHTA and FQGNSA. V shed 4 bases, J shed 6 bases, and the junction held 5 bases outside the gene matches. The CDR3 is CASSSRQGANGYTF. The CDR3 region has the DNA TGTGCCAGCAGCTCACGACAGGGGGCGAATGGCTACACCTTC.

The V gene is TRBV27, the J gene TRBJ1-6; a possible D gene is TRBD1 (5 bases). The germline gives CDR1 MNHEY, CDR2 SMNVEV (reference sequence). The V and J ends lost 1 base and 6 bases respectively, with 16 bases between them. The CDR3 contains 17 residues. The CDR3: CASSLWSIAGGNSPLHF. In DNA form, the CDR3 reads TGTGCCAGCAGTTTATGGAGCATAGCCGGGGGTAATTCACCCCTCCACTTT.

The V and J genes are TRBV9 and TRBJ2-4, with 7 bases lining up with TRBD1. The CDR3 extends over 13 amino acids. The V gene's germline CDR1 is SGDLS and CDR2 YYNGEE. The V segment lost 3 bases and the J segment 6 bases; nucleotides outside the gene matches: 3. The CDR3 DNA reads as TGTGCCAGCAGCGGGGGACAGTCAAACATTCAGTACTTC. It translates to CASSGGQSNIQYF.

The chain uses TRBV19 and TRBJ1-2; 9 bases match TRBD1. The germline CDR1 and CDR2 sequences are LNHDA and SQIVND (reference sequence). The CDR3 spans 13 residues. With V trimmed by 10 bases and J by 8 bases, 11 bases remained unmatched. The CDR3 DNA is TGTGCCACCCATCCACAGGGGGCTTGGGGCTACACCTTC. The encoded protein is CATHPQGAWGYTF.

The count of this clone is one. J is TRBJ2-2 and V is TRBV27; D gene unclear. The CDR3 covers 15 residues. Trimming removed 5 bases at V and 3 bases at J, with 13 bases between. In germline, CDR1 is MNHEY, CDR2 SMNVEV (reference sequence). The CDR3 nucleotides are TGTGCCAGCAGTCCTAAGGAGTTCCACACCGGGGAGCTGTTTTTT. This translates into CASSPKEFHTGELFF.

This clone was recorded only once. The chain has TRBV14 and TRBJ2-3, with TRBD2 as a possible D gene (5 bases). Germline V gene lookup returns CDR1 SGHDN and CDR2 FVKESK. Trimming took 4 bases from V and 0 from J, leaving 11 bases between them. The CDR3 loop spans 15 amino acids. CDR3 bases: TGTGCCAGCAGCCCTAGCCGCCTGAGCACAGATACGCAGTATTTT. It specifies CASSPSRLSTDTQYF.

This sequence joins TRBV28 and TRBJ1-1; no clear D gene. CDR3 length: 14 residues. The germline CDR1 and CDR2 sequences are MDHEN and SYDVKM. V was pared by 2 bases and J by 1 base, with 8 bases between. The CDR3, as DNA: TGTGCCAGCAGTTTAGAACAGTGGAACACTGAAGCTTTCTTT. Its protein is CASSLEQWNTEAFF. Complete variable domain (other parts from reference TRBV28 and TRBJ1-1): DVKVTQSSRYLVKRTGEKVFLECVQDMDHENMFWYRQDPGLGLRLIYFSYDVKMKEKGDIPEGYSVSREKKERFSLILESASTNQTSMYLCASSLEQWNTEAFFGQGTRLTVV.

This sequence joins TRBV6-1 and TRBJ2-6; no reliable D call. Trimming removed 2 bases from V and 3 bases from J, with 14 bases in between. This CDR3 region has 17 residues. The germline CDR1 and CDR2 sequences are MNHNS and SASEGT. The CDR3: CASSEPPGWFGANVLTF. CDR3 sequence (DNA): TGTGCCAGCAGTGAACCCCCCGGGTGGTTTGGGGCCAACGTCCTGACTTTC.

J is TRBJ1-6 and V is TRBV27; D might be TRBD1 (6 bases). The CDR3 has 14 residues. The germline gives CDR1 MNHEY, CDR2 SMNVEV (reference sequence). V was pared by 6 bases and J by 9 bases, with 15 bases between. The chain's CDR3 is CASRYGQIPSPLHF. CDR3 nucleotides: TGTGCCAGCAGGTATGGACAGATCCCTTCACCCCTCCACTTT.

This sequence joins TRBV27 and TRBJ1-1; a weak D match, TRBD1 (5 bases). Germline V gene data show CDR1 as MNHEY and CDR2 as SMNVEV (reference sequence). The CDR3 totals 15 residues. V lost 4 bases, J lost 2 bases, and 14 bases lay in between. The CDR3 coding sequence is TGTGCCAGCAGTTGGGGCAAACAGGCTAACACTGAAGCTTTCTTT. Translated: CASSWGKQANTEAFF.

This rearrangement joins TRBV7-2 to TRBJ1-2; 9 bases line up with TRBD1. CDR3 length: 16 amino acids. With V trimmed by 3 bases and J by 8 bases, 13 bases remained unmatched. Looked up from germline, CDR1 is SGHTA and CDR2 is FQGNSA. CDR3 sequence: CASSFRVPGQGEGYTF. Here the CDR3 DNA reads TGTGCCAGCAGCTTTCGCGTCCCGGGACAGGGAGAGGGCTACACCTTC. Variable domain in full (rest from reference TRBV7-2 and TRBJ1-2): GAGVSQSPSNKVTEKGKDVELRCDPISGHTALYWYRQSLGQGLEFLIYFQGNSAPDKSGLPSDRFSAERTGGSVSTLTIQRTQQEDSAVYLCASSFRVPGQGEGYTFGSGTRLTVV.

This clone appeared a single time. V gene TRBV7-2 combines with J gene TRBJ2-1, with 8 bases fitting TRBD2. This CDR3 region has 13 residues. The V and J ends lost 4 bases and 9 bases, in that order; junction bases with no gene match: 5. Per germline, CDR1 SGHTA and CDR2 FQGNSA. The DNA for the CDR3 is TGTGCCAGCAGCTCCCGGGGGGGCACTGAGCAGTTCTTC. Translation gives CASSSRGGTEQFF.

The rearrangement links TRBV6-1 to TRBJ2-5, with 10 bases aligning to TRBD1. Trimming took 2 bases from V and 5 from J; bases not matched to a gene: 5. Germline V CDR1 and CDR2: MNHNS, SASEGT. The CDR3 is 15 residues long. The CDR3 region is CASSEPGTGVETQYF. CDR3 in DNA: TGTGCCAGCAGTGAACCCGGGACAGGGGTGGAGACCCAGTACTTC.

This chain joins TRBV29-1 and TRBJ2-1; TRBD2 matches 14 bases. In germline, CDR1 is SQVTM, CDR2 ANQGSEA. The length of the CDR3 is 13 residues. Losses at the gene ends were 7 bases for V and 7 bases for J; bases not matched to a gene: 3. The CDR3 DNA sequence: TGCAGCGCGGGACTAGCGGGGGAGAATGAGCAGTTCTTC. Encoded protein: CSAGLAGENEQFF.

This sequence joins TRBV10-3 and TRBJ1-4; TRBD1 aligns across 8 bases. The CDR3 is 14 amino acids. Germline values: CDR1 ENHRY, CDR2 SYGVKD. V shed 6 bases and J 4 bases; nucleotides not matched to a gene: 4. The CDR3 region has the DNA TGTGCCATCAGGGCAGGGGGCAATAATGAAAAACTGTTTTTT. It yields the protein CAIRAGGNNEKLFF.

The rearrangement uses TRBV3-1 (or the pseudogene TRBV3-2) and TRBJ1-1; TRBD1 agrees at 10 bases. CDR1 is LGHDT, CDR2 YNNKEL, per germline (reference sequence). V was pared by 4 bases and J by 8 bases, with 4 bases of the junction left unmatched. The CDR3 contains 13 residues. CDR3 region: CASSRPGQGEAFF. The CDR3 region has the DNA TGTGCCAGCAGCCGTCCGGGACAGGGGGAAGCTTTCTTT.

The chain has TRBV2 and TRBJ2-1; D uncertain. Germline CDR1 is SNHLY and CDR2 is FYNNEI. V lost 8 bases to trimming and J lost 3 bases, with 5 bases between them. CDR3 length: 11 residues. CDR3 nucleotides: TGTGCCAGCGGGCTCTACAATGAGCAGTTCTTC. Its protein product is CASGLYNEQFF.

The J gene is TRBJ2-5, the V gene TRBV5-1; 13 nucleotides agree with TRBD2. Per the germline V gene, CDR1 is SGHRS and CDR2 is YFSETQ. The CDR3 is made up of 15 amino acids. The V segment lost 1 base and the J segment 9 bases; nucleotides outside the gene matches: 6. CDR3 in DNA: TGCGCCAGCAGCTTGACTAGCGGGGGGGGACAGTCCCAGTACTTC. Its protein product is CASSLTSGGGQSQYF. The full variable domain, rest sourced from reference TRBV5-1 and TRBJ2-5, is KAGVTQTPRYLIKTRGQQVTLSCSPISGHRSVSWYQQTPGQGLQFLFEYFSETQRNKGNFPGRFSGRQFSNSRSEMNVSTLELGDSALYLCASSLTSGGGQSQYFGPGTRLLVL.